The 9 T cell receptor beta chains reported below all come from one sample, sequenced in a study of blood T cells in healthy people across ages. For the second PCR, which ran for roughly 7 to 11 cycles, a sample-barcoded 5' primer and a J-beta primer mix were used. MiXCR, applied by TCRdb to the 5' RACE reads, yields one record per CDR3 protein. The data hold about 1.7 million distinct CDR3 sequences, with approximately 28% observed a single time. Sequencing was done on a sample of blood. These receptors originate from a woman aged 25-40 years in good health.

This clonotype was detected a few times. V and J are TRBV9 and TRBJ1-1; D remains ambiguous. CDR1 and CDR2 from the germline V gene are SGDLS and YYNGEE. Trimming took off 0 bases at V and 7 bases at J, with 13 bases between the two ends. The CDR3 length is 14 residues. In DNA form, the CDR3 reads TGTGCCAGCAGCGTAGTGGCAGCCACGAATGAAGCTTTCTTT. The encoded protein is CASSVVAATNEAFF.

This clonotype has more than one count but fewer than ten. The chain employs TRBV16 and TRBJ2-1; 9 bases are shared with TRBD2. Germline CDR1 KGHSY, CDR2 FQNENV. Unmatched junction bases numbered 13, after V lost 3 bases and J lost 10 bases. The CDR3 has 16 amino acids. The CDR3 nucleotides read TGTGCCAGCAGCCACCTCGCTAGCGGGGTCAGTGGAGAGCAGTTCTTC. It yields the protein CASSHLASGVSGEQFF.

This clonotype occurred many times. V gene TRBV10-2 combines with J gene TRBJ2-5, with 8 positions matching TRBD2. The CDR3 consists of 16 residues. V trimming: 0 bases; J trimming: 4 bases; junction bases outside the gene matches: 7. Germline V gene lookup returns CDR1 WSHSY and CDR2 SAAADI. This CDR3 reads CASSESTAGRGETQYF. The CDR3 DNA reads as TGCGCCAGCAGTGAGTCGACCGCCGGGAGGGGAGAGACCCAGTACTTC.

A word on this clonotype: A junction end diverges from the germline sequence, so it may reflect a read error. The chain has TRBV3-1 and TRBJ2-1, with D unresolved. CDR1 and CDR2 (germline): LGHDT, YNNKEL (reference sequence). The CDR3 is made up of 15 amino acids. CDR3 DNA sequence: TGTGCCGGCAGCCGCAGAGGACCTCTTGACAATGAGCAGTTCTTC. Protein product: CAGSRRGPLDNEQFF.

The chain carries TRBV2 and TRBJ1-1, with TRBD1 matching over 9 bases. The CDR3 consists of 15 residues. The trim removed 0 bases at V and 10 bases at J, leaving 9 bases unmatched. CDR1 is SNHLY and CDR2 is FYNNEI in the germline V gene. The CDR3 sequence: CASSEALLGTGRAFF. The CDR3 coding sequence is TGTGCCAGCAGTGAAGCGCTTCTCGGGACAGGGAGAGCTTTCTTT. Full variable domain (missing parts from reference TRBV2 and TRBJ1-1): EPEVTQTPSHQVTQMGQEVILRCVPISNHLYFYWYRQILGQKVEFLVSFYNNEISEKSEIFDDQFSVERPDGSNFTLKIRSTKLEDSAMYFCASSEALLGTGRAFFGQGTRLTVV.

This chain joins TRBV7-2 and TRBJ2-5; no reliable D call. Germline CDR1 is SGHTA and CDR2 is FQGNSA. The CDR3 runs to 13 residues. V was trimmed by 2 bases and J by 5 bases, leaving 9 bases between them. CDR3 sequence: CASSLTYGETQYF. Written as DNA, the CDR3 is TGTGCCAGCAGCTTAACGTACGGCGAGACCCAGTACTTC.

This clonotype was counted at least ten times. The chain combines TRBV25-1 with TRBJ2-7; 7 bases map to TRBD2. The CDR3 is 15 residues long. CDR1 is MGHDK, CDR2 SYGVNS, per germline. The V gene end was trimmed by 4 bases and the J gene end by 2 bases; junction bases not matched to a gene: 8. Here the CDR3 reads CASSGGGDRPYEQYF. The DNA of the CDR3 is TGTGCCAGCAGTGGGGGGGGGGACCGCCCCTACGAGCAGTACTTC.

In this sample, this clonotype turned up once. The gene calls are TRBV9 and TRBJ2-1; 7 bases map to TRBD2. The length of the CDR3 is 15 residues. V lost 1 base, J lost 8 bases, and 9 bases stayed unmatched. CDR1 is SGDLS, CDR2 YYNGEE, per germline. The CDR3 nucleotides are TGTGCCAGCAGCGTATCGGGGGGACCCATCGATGAGCAGTTCTTC. Protein sequence: CASSVSGGPIDEQFF.

This clonotype was seen only a few times. This chain links TRBV2 with TRBJ2-1, with D hard to call. The germline gives CDR1 SNHLY, CDR2 FYNNEI. Between the trimmed V and J ends, which lost 3 bases and 0 bases, there was a span of 9 bases. CDR3 size: 15 residues. The chain's CDR3 is CASSDVGYSYNEQFF. The CDR3 nucleotides read TGTGCCAGCAGTGACGTGGGATACTCCTACAATGAGCAGTTCTTC.